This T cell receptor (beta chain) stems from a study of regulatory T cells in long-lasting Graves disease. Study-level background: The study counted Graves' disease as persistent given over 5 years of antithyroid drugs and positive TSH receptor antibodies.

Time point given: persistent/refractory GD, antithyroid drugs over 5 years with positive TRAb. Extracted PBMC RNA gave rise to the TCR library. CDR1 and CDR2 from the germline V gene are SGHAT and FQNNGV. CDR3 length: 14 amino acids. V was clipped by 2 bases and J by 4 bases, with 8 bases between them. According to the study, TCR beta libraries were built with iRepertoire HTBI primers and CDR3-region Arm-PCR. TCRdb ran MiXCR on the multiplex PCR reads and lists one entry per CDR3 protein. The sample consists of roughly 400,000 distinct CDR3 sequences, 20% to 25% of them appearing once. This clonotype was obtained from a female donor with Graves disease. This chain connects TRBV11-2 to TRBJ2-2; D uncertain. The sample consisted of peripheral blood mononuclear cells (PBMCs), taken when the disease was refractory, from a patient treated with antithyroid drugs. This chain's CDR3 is CASSLYLGTGELFF. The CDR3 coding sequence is TGTGCCAGCAGCTTATATTTGGGCACCGGGGAGCTGTTTTTT.